The rows below give T cell receptor beta chains drawn from one sample of a study of cytomegalovirus exposure and HLA in healthy donors. Assay: immunoSEQ multiplex PCR; the TCRdb copy retains only in-frame clones and omits some. The sample has around 90,000 clones; around 62% are singletons. Source material: PBMCs. These receptors originate from a woman under 40 in good health and CMV-seropositive. The CDR3 runs from the conserved cysteine through the conserved F or W. D genes are given only for firm matches. Size is stated for part of the rows, as once, few or many counts, or as a class when the clone is expanded.

>.|TRBV7-3|TRBD2|TRBJ2-2
CASSLMAGGATGELFF
TGTGCCAGCAGCTTAATGGCGGGGGGCGCCACCGGGGAGCTGTTTTTT
>.|TRBV27|.|TRBJ1-1
CASNLGGGTEAFF
TGTGCCAGCAATTTAGGGGGGGGCACTGAAGCTTTCTTT
>.|TRBV5-1|TRBD2|TRBJ2-1
CASSKTSGGSNEQFF
TGCGCCAGCAGCAAAACTAGCGGAGGCTCCAATGAGCAGTTCTTC
>.|TRBV10-1|TRBD2|TRBJ2-5
CASSEPGLVFQETQYF
TGCGCCAGCAGTGAGCCGGGACTAGTATTCCAAGAGACCCAGTACTTC
>.|TRBV4-3|TRBD1|TRBJ1-6
CASSQDSGTAYNSPLHF
TGCGCCAGCAGCCAAGATTCCGGGACAGCTTATAATTCACCCCTCCACTTT
>.|TRBV5-1|TRBD2|TRBJ2-1
CASSLALLADSYNEQFF
TGCGCCAGCAGCTTGGCCCTTCTAGCGGACTCCTACAATGAGCAGTTCTTC
>.|TRBV7-7|.|TRBJ1-4
CASSYGRGEKLFF
TGTGCTAGCAGCTATGGCAGGGGAGAAAAACTGTTTTTT
>.|TRBV28|TRBD2|TRBJ2-1
CASNLAGGPYNEQFF
TGTGCCAGCAATCTAGCGGGGGGGCCCTACAATGAGCAGTTCTTC
>.|TRBV6-5|.|TRBJ1-5
CASGGGVNQPQHF
TGTGCCAGCGGCGGGGGCGTAAATCAGCCCCAGCATTTT
>.|TRBV27|.|TRBJ1-5
CASSLGPNSQPQHF
TGTGCCAGCAGTTTGGGGCCCAACAGCCAGCCCCAGCATTTT
>once|TRBV6-5|TRBD1|TRBJ2-7
CASSLGGTGAYEQYF
TGTGCCAGCAGTCTAGGTGGGACAGGAGCCTACGAGCAGTACTTC
>few|TRBV7-2|TRBD1|TRBJ2-7
CASSPRTGAFYEQYF
TGTGCCAGCAGCCCTCGGACAGGGGCTTTCTACGAGCAGTACTTC
>few|TRBV5-1|.|TRBJ1-3
CASSPREGSGNTIYF
TGCGCCAGCAGCCCACGGGAGGGCTCTGGAAACACCATATATTTT
>few|TRBV19|TRBD1|TRBJ1-4
CASKDETGGEKLFF
TGTGCCAGTAAAGACGAGACAGGGGGTGAAAAACTGTTTTTT
>.|TRBV9|.|TRBJ2-1
CASSRLSVEQFF
TGTGCCAGCAGCCGTCTCTCGGTTGAGCAGTTCTTC
>once|TRBV5-1|.|TRBJ2-5
CASSVVASQETQYF
TGCGCCAGCAGTGTTGTGGCCTCACAAGAGACCCAGTACTTC
>few|TRBV30|TRBD2|TRBJ2-2
CAWSVRSGGPVGELFF
TGTGCCTGGAGTGTACGGTCGGGGGGGCCGGTTGGGGAGCTGTTTTTT
>.|TRBV28|.|TRBJ2-7
CASRRQSSYEQYF
TGTGCCAGCAGGAGACAGAGCTCCTACGAGCAGTACTTC
>.|TRBV25-1|.|TRBJ1-1
CASSELANTEAFF
TGTGCCAGCAGTGAATTGGCTAACACTGAAGCTTTCTTT
>few|TRBV2|.|TRBJ1-3
CASSIFSGSGNTIYF
TGTGCCAGCAGTATCTTCTCGGGCTCTGGAAACACCATATATTTT
>.|TRBV6-1|.|TRBJ2-3
CASSHRLGATDTQYF
TGTGCCAGCAGTCACCGGTTGGGGGCGACAGATACGCAGTATTTT
>.|TRBV28|TRBD1|TRBJ1-2
CASSFGTGVEGYTF
TGTGCCAGCAGTTTTGGGACAGGGGTAGAGGGCTACACCTTC
>.|TRBV30|TRBD2|TRBJ2-2
CAWSVLAGGYTGELFF
TGTGCCTGGAGTGTACTAGCGGGGGGGTACACCGGGGAGCTGTTTTTT
>.|TRBV18|.|TRBJ1-6
CASSADRINSPLHF
TGTGCCAGCTCAGCAGACAGGATAAATTCACCCCTCCACTTT
>few|TRBV9|TRBD2|TRBJ2-1
CASSVGRGGLGEQFF
TGTGCCAGCAGCGTTGGGCGGGGGGGCCTAGGGGAGCAGTTCTTC
>.|TRBV18|TRBD2|TRBJ2-3
CASSPPAGAASTDTQYF
TGTGCCAGCTCACCACCAGCGGGAGCCGCTAGCACAGATACGCAGTATTTT
>few|TRBV5-1|.|TRBJ1-1
CASSLLTGSVAFF
TGCGCCAGCAGCTTGCTTACAGGGTCGGTAGCTTTCTTT